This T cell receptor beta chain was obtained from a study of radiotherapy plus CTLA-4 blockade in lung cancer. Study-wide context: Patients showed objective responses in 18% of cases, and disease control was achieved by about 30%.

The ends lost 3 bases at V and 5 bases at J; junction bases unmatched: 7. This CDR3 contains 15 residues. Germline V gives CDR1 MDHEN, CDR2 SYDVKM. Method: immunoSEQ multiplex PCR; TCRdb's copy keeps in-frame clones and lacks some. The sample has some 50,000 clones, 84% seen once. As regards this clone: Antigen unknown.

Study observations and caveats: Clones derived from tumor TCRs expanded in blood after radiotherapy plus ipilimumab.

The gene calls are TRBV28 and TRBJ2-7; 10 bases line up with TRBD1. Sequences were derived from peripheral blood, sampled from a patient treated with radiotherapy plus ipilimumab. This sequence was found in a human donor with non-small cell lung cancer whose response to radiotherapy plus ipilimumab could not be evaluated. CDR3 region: CASSLRDRGFDEQYF. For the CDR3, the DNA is TGTGCCAGCAGTTTGCGGGACAGGGGTTTTGACGAGCAGTACTTC.